This T cell receptor (beta chain) was documented in a study of cytomegalovirus exposure and HLA in healthy donors. Regarding this clone: Its specificity is unknown.

The V gene end was trimmed by 3 bases and the J gene end by 4 bases; junction bases not matched to a gene: 9. The CDR3 loop spans 16 amino acids. Germline V CDR1 and CDR2: SGDLS, YYNGEE. PCR employed 60 Vbeta and 13 Jbeta primers. The table came from immunoSEQ multiplex PCR; TCRdb's copy has only in-frame clones and leaves some out. The sample lists roughly 120,000 clones; approximately 80% were seen once. General observations from the study: In a later analysis, at a false discovery rate of 0.05, over 15,000 TCR beta sequences were associated with HLA alleles.

The sequenced material came from PBMCs. The clonotype was recovered from a young woman in good health and CMV-seronegative. J is TRBJ1-2 and V is TRBV9; 10 bases are shared with TRBD1. As DNA, the CDR3 is TGTGCCAGCAGCGCTGATCTAGGACAGGGGGGCTATGGCTACACCTTC. It is translated as CASSADLGQGGYGYTF.